Listed below are T cell receptor beta chains from one sample, sequenced in a study of blood T cell repertoires in COVID-19. Sequencing was performed with immunoSEQ multiplex PCR; in TCRdb, only in-frame clones are kept and a portion is missing. The data contain 150,000 to 200,000 clones, 75% to 85% of them singletons. The sequencing sample was made of PBMCs or T cells enriched from blood (not recorded which). These receptors originate from a woman in her 50s with acute COVID-19. Both conserved end residues are part of each CDR3. A D gene is named only where the DNA matches it firmly. Clone size is not always given. Where it is, it says once, few, many or a class for expanded clones.

v_gene	len	j_gene	abundance	d_gene	CDR3nt	CDR3aa
TRBV7-8	12	TRBJ2-3	-	-	TGTGCCAGCAGCCCCTTCACAGATACGCAGTATTTT	CASSPFTDTQYF
TRBV2	15	TRBJ2-3	-	TRBD2	TGTGCCAGCAGTGAAGCGGGGGGGAGCTCAGATACGCAGTATTTT	CASSEAGGSSDTQYF
TRBV7-2	12	TRBJ1-1	-	-	TGTGCCAGCAGCCCATGGAACACTGAAGCTTTCTTT	CASSPWNTEAFF
TRBV7-9	15	TRBJ1-2	-	TRBD1	TGTGCCAGCAGCCCGCCTGGACAGGTTGGCTATGGCTACACCTTC	CASSPPGQVGYGYTF
TRBV28	15	TRBJ1-2	-	-	TGTGCCAGCAGTCCCTTCGCGGAAGGTGTCTATGGCTACACCTTC	CASSPFAEGVYGYTF
TRBV2	19	TRBJ1-5	-	TRBD1	TGTGCCAGCAGTGAATTTTCGGTGACAGGGGGGATACGGAATCAGCCCCAGCATTTT	CASSEFSVTGGIRNQPQHF
TRBV19	15	TRBJ2-5	-	-	TGTGCCAGTAGTATTGTACCTCGGGGAGGAGAGACCCAGTACTTC	CASSIVPRGGETQYF
TRBV7-6	16	TRBJ1-4	-	TRBD1	TGTGCCAGCAGCTTAGGACAGGGGAGAACTAATGAAAAACTGTTTTTT	CASSLGQGRTNEKLFF
TRBV28	14	TRBJ2-3	-	TRBD2	TGTGCCAGCACCGAAGCGGGGGTCGCAGATACGCAGTATTTT	CASTEAGVADTQYF
TRBV3-1/TRBV3-2	13	TRBJ2-6	-	-	TGTGCCAGCACCTCCTCTGGGGCCAACGTCCTGACTTTC	CASTSSGANVLTF
TRBV13	16	TRBJ1-2	-	TRBD1	TGTGCCAGCAGCTCGTACGGGGACAGGGCTACGGATGGCTACACCTTC	CASSSYGDRATDGYTF
TRBV7-3	13	TRBJ2-3	few	-	TGTGCCAGCAGCTTGGGGCCCCCAGATACGCAGTATTTT	CASSLGPPDTQYF
TRBV28	14	TRBJ2-5	-	-	TGTGCCAGCAGTTTGCCCAGGGTCCAAGAGACCCAGTACTTC	CASSLPRVQETQYF
TRBV29-1	14	TRBJ1-2	-	TRBD1	TGCAGCCCAGGGACAGTTCAGAAGAACTATGGCTACACCTTC	CSPGTVQKNYGYTF
TRBV7-2	14	TRBJ1-6	-	-	TGTGCCAGCAGCCACGGACAGTTTAATTCACCCCTCCACTTT	CASSHGQFNSPLHF
TRBV9	14	TRBJ1-5	-	-	TGTGCCAGCAGCCCCCGACGGGGTGGACAGCCCCAGCATTTT	CASSPRRGGQPQHF
TRBV5-1	16	TRBJ2-5	-	TRBD2	TGCGCCAGCAGCCCTTGGACTAGCGGGGCCCAAGAGACCCAGTACTTC	CASSPWTSGAQETQYF
TRBV10-1	14	TRBJ2-3	-	-	TGCGCCAGCCGACAGGGACTGAACACAGATACGCAGTATTTT	CASRQGLNTDTQYF
TRBV15	15	TRBJ1-4	once	-	TGTGCCACCAGCAGAGAGGGGGGGATAGGGGAAAAACTGTTTTTT	CATSREGGIGEKLFF
TRBV19	19	TRBJ2-2	-	TRBD2	TGTGCCAGTAGTATAGATCGCGGGGGTCGGGGGGCGAACACCGGGGAGCTGTTTTTT	CASSIDRGGRGANTGELFF
TRBV29-1	14	TRBJ1-1	-	TRBD1	TGCAGCGTGGGATACAGGGGTATGAACACTGAAGCTTTCTTT	CSVGYRGMNTEAFF
TRBV28	15	TRBJ1-1	few	-	TGTGCCAGCAGGCTCGGGGATAGATTGAACACTGAAGCTTTCTTT	CASRLGDRLNTEAFF
TRBV6-2/TRBV6-3	15	TRBJ2-1	-	-	TGTGCCAGCAGCCTCCAGGGTCCGTCCTACAATGAGCAGTTCTTC	CASSLQGPSYNEQFF
TRBV6-5	13	TRBJ1-3	-	-	TGTGCCAGCAGGCTCCTACCCGGAAACACCATATATTTT	CASRLLPGNTIYF
TRBV29-1	14	TRBJ2-3	-	-	TGCAGCGTTGATAGAGCCAGGGATCCAGATACGCAGTATTTT	CSVDRARDPDTQYF
TRBV15	15	TRBJ1-2	-	-	TGTGCCACCAGCAGCAGGACAAATTATAACTATGGCTACACCTTC	CATSSRTNYNYGYTF
TRBV28	14	TRBJ1-5	-	-	TGTGCCAGCATTCTCTTACAGGGTGATCAGCCCCAGCATTTT	CASILLQGDQPQHF
TRBV29-1	13	TRBJ2-3	-	-	TGCAGCGTTGCGGCAGCGTTGACAGATACGCAGTATTTT	CSVAAALTDTQYF
TRBV5-6	15	TRBJ1-1	-	-	TGTGCCAGCAGCTCCTTACAGGGACTGAACACTGAAGCTTTCTTT	CASSSLQGLNTEAFF
TRBV19	13	TRBJ1-1	-	-	TGTGCCAGTAGTATAGATGGCCGGGTTGAAGCTTTCTTT	CASSIDGRVEAFF
TRBV30	13	TRBJ1-3	-	-	TGTGCCTGGACGCCTATCTCTGGAAACACCATATATTTT	CAWTPISGNTIYF
TRBV28	19	TRBJ1-6	-	-	TGTGCCAGCAGTTTAGGGCCTCCCAAGGTTGGTTCCTATAATTCACCCCTCCACTTT	CASSLGPPKVGSYNSPLHF
TRBV4-1	16	TRBJ1-5	-	-	TGCGCCAGCAGCCAAGAGGGAGAGCCTTCAAATCAGCCCCAGCATTTT	CASSQEGEPSNQPQHF
TRBV30	16	TRBJ1-1	few	-	TGTGCCTGGAGCGGTGGCAGTTCGGGTGTTAACACTGAAGCTTTCTTT	CAWSGGSSGVNTEAFF
TRBV4-1	15	TRBJ1-1	once	-	TGCGCCAGCAGCCAGGTTTGGCCCATGAACACTGAAGCTTTCTTT	CASSQVWPMNTEAFF
TRBV4-2	15	TRBJ2-1	-	-	TGTGCCAGCAGCCAGAGGCAGAGCTCCTACAATGAGCAGTTCTTC	CASSQRQSSYNEQFF